This T cell receptor (beta chain) was identified in a study of shared clonotypes between healthy human individuals. Overall study results and limits: In several donors, roughly 5.2% of naive CD4 clonotypes appeared in common.

The germline V gene encodes CDR1 SGHVS and CDR2 FNYEAQ. CDR3 length equals 14 residues. V was clipped by 5 bases and J by 5 bases; unmatched bases: 7. TCRdb keeps only in-frame clones here, not all; method: immunoSEQ multiplex PCR. The sample contains fewer than 200,000 clones, 60% to 75% of which appear only once. On this clone: As yet, its antigen is unknown.

The chain couples TRBV7-6 to TRBJ2-5; TRBD2 agrees at 8 bases. What was sequenced was memory CD4+ T cells sorted from blood. Subset: CD45RA-negative fraction. The receptor comes from a man aged 30 to 39 in good health. The CDR3 nucleotides are TGTGCCAGCAGCCCCGGGGGGGGCTGGGAGACCCAGTACTTC. This encodes CASSPGGGWETQYF.